Following are 25 T cell receptor beta chains from one sample sequenced in a study of spatial heterogeneity in lung cancer. Described time point: sample taken at primary tumor resection. Whole RNA from tumor, nontumor lung or frozen PBMC was sequenced unsorted. TCRdb reanalysed the 5' RACE reads using MiXCR and keeps one entry per CDR3 protein. The sample yields under 40,000 distinct CDR3 sequences, about 6% seen once. The sequencing here drew on PBMCs, taken at surgery. The source of these receptors is a male donor with early-stage non-small cell lung cancer.

Ten or more counts support this clonotype. The chain employs TRBV7-9 and TRBJ1-1, with D unclear. CDR1 is SEHNR, CDR2 FQNEAQ, per germline (reference sequence). There are 14 residues in the CDR3. The V end lost 3 bases, the J end lost 3 bases, and 11 bases lay between the germline ends. The CDR3: CASSFGERDTEAFF. Written as DNA, the CDR3 is TGTGCCAGCAGCTTTGGGGAAAGGGACACTGAAGCTTTCTTT.

Comments on this clonotype: A much larger clone is a single base away; this may be a read error. The rearrangement joins TRBV7-2 to TRBJ2-1; TRBD1 might be the D (6 bases). The CDR3 totals 15 residues. Trimming shortened V by 6 bases and J by 3 bases, and 15 bases separated the two germline ends. Per the germline V gene, CDR1 is SGHTA and CDR2 is FQGNSA. CDR3 nucleotides: TGTGCCAGCAGATCGTTTGGGGGCAGCTACAATGAGCAGTTCTTC. Translating it yields CASRSFGGSYNEQFF.

This clonotype appeared many times. The chain couples TRBV10-3 to TRBJ1-5, with TRBD1 as a possible D gene (5 bases). The length of the CDR3 is 15 residues. The V gene lost 3 bases and the J gene lost 1 base, with 10 bases spanning the gap. Germline values: CDR1 ENHRY, CDR2 SYGVKD. The CDR3 loop is CAISEGRESNQPQHF. CDR3 coding DNA: TGTGCCATCAGTGAAGGCAGGGAGAGCAATCAGCCCCAGCATTTT.

The chain is built from TRBV4-1 and TRBJ2-3; 8 nucleotides align to TRBD1. V lost 3 bases to trimming and J lost 1 base; unmatched junction nucleotides: 3. CDR1 is MGHRA and CDR2 is YSYEKL in the germline V gene. CDR3 length equals 15 residues. The CDR3 nucleotides are TGCGCCAGCAGCCATTCGGGACAGGGCACAGATACGCAGTATTTT. Encoded protein: CASSHSGQGTDTQYF.

This clonotype was counted many times. J is TRBJ1-1 and V is TRBV29-1; D remains ambiguous. There are 13 residues in the CDR3. Germline CDR1 SQVTM, CDR2 ANQGSEA. Between the trimmed V and J ends, which lost 6 bases and 1 base, there was a span of 12 bases. Here the CDR3 reads CSVESAGNTEAFF. For the CDR3, the DNA is TGCAGCGTGGAGTCCGCGGGGAACACTGAAGCTTTCTTT.

This clonotype appeared many times. The rearrangement uses TRBV29-1 and TRBJ2-3; D tentatively reads TRBD1 or TRBD2 (5 bases each). This CDR3 region has 11 residues. CDR1 SQVTM and CDR2 ANQGSEA come from the germline V gene. Trimming removed 5 bases at V and 5 bases at J, with 8 bases between. The CDR3: CSVRDRDTQYF. As DNA, the CDR3 is TGCAGCGTTAGGGACCGAGATACGCAGTATTTT.

There are many counts of this clonotype. The CDR3 coding sequence is TGTGCCAGCAGCTCCTCGAGCGGGTCGTTCTACAATGAGCAGTTCTTC. As protein: CASSSSSGSFYNEQFF. The genes are TRBV7-9 and TRBJ2-1, with D perhaps matching TRBD2 (6 bases). Germline V lookup: CDR1 SEHNR, CDR2 FQNEAQ (reference sequence). V was pared by 4 bases and J by 3 bases, with 16 bases between. This CDR3 is built from 16 residues.

This clonotype was counted ten times or more. V is TRBV7-2 and J is TRBJ1-3; 8 nucleotides match TRBD1. This CDR3 spans 14 amino acids. Losses at the gene ends were 4 bases for V and 4 bases for J; bases not matched to a gene: 3. Germline CDR1 reads SGHTA; CDR2 reads FQGNSA. The CDR3 nucleotides read TGTGCCAGCAGCTCCGGACAGGGCGGAAACACCATATATTTT. As protein: CASSSGQGGNTIYF.

This clonotype was found many times. The chain recombines TRBV19 with TRBJ2-7; D remains unclear. This CDR3 comprises 14 residues. V dropped 1 base and J dropped 3 bases, with 10 bases sitting between them. From germline, CDR1 is LNHDA and CDR2 SQIVND (reference sequence). This CDR3 reads CASSIGGANYEQYF. The CDR3 DNA sequence: TGTGCCAGTAGTATAGGTGGAGCTAACTACGAGCAGTACTTC.

Only a few counts were recorded for this clonotype. The chain carries TRBV19 and TRBJ1-2; D is perhaps TRBD1 (5 bases). With 3 bases removed from V and 8 bases from J, the gap between germline ends came to 13 bases. The CDR3 is made up of 13 amino acids. Germline lookup yields CDR1 LNHDA and CDR2 SQIVND (reference sequence). The CDR3 coding sequence is TGTGCCAGTAGTATCGAAGGGGCGCGGGGCTACACCTTC. This encodes CASSIEGARGYTF.

The chain combines TRBV6-2 or TRBV6-3 with TRBJ2-6; unclear D gene. This CDR3 region has 17 residues. V dropped 0 bases and J dropped 2 bases, with 11 bases sitting between them. In germline, CDR1 is MNHEY, CDR2 SVGEGT. In nucleotides, the CDR3 is TGTGCCAGCAGTTACTCGTGGGGTTACACTGGGGCCAACGTCCTGACTTTC. Translation gives CASSYSWGYTGANVLTF.

The V call is TRBV28, the J call TRBJ2-6, with TRBD1 identical over 9 bases. The CDR3 has 18 residues. J gave up 2 bases and V 4 bases, and 9 bases lay outside the gene matches. Germline CDR1 is MDHEN and CDR2 is SYDVKM. CDR3 loop: CASSSRDRARTGANVLTF. Written as DNA, the CDR3 is TGTGCCAGCAGTTCCCGGGACAGGGCTCGAACTGGGGCCAACGTCCTGACTTTC.

This clonotype has ten or more counts. V is TRBV20-1 and J is TRBJ1-2; 10 nucleotides agree with TRBD1. Germline V CDR1 and CDR2: DFQATT, SNEGSKA (reference sequence). The CDR3 is made up of 15 amino acids. V shed 5 bases and J 4 bases; nucleotides not matched to a gene: 10. The CDR3 sequence: CSAAQTGGAGYGYTF. The CDR3 DNA follows: TGCAGTGCTGCCCAGACAGGGGGCGCAGGCTATGGCTACACCTTC.

V usage is TRBV4-2 and J usage is TRBJ1-1; D not certain. V shed 3 bases and J shed 0 bases, with 17 bases lying between them. Germline V lookup: CDR1 LGHNA, CDR2 YNFKEQ. This CDR3 is built from 17 residues. CDR3 nucleotides: TGTGCCAGCAGCCACATAGGTAGGAGGTCGGTGAACACTGAAGCTTTCTTT. Translating gives CASSHIGRRSVNTEAFF.

The chain uses TRBV4-1 and TRBJ1-1; 10 bases match TRBD1. This CDR3 comprises 18 residues. The junction had 11 bases not matched to a gene; V was cut back by 0 bases and J by 4 bases. Germline loops: CDR1 MGHRA, CDR2 YSYEKL. CDR3 sequence reads: CASSQDRYRDRGVTEAFF. CDR3 sequence (DNA): TGCGCCAGCAGCCAAGATCGGTACCGGGACAGGGGTGTCACTGAAGCTTTCTTT.

This clonotype was observed many times. The chain recombines TRBV2 with TRBJ2-5; 9 nucleotides match TRBD1. This CDR3 has 14 amino acids. Looked up from germline, CDR1 is SNHLY and CDR2 is FYNNEI. The V segment lost 6 bases and the J segment 4 bases; nucleotides outside the gene matches: 6. This CDR3 is CASSSGTGRETQYF. The CDR3 DNA follows: TGTGCCAGCAGCTCCGGGACAGGGAGAGAGACCCAGTACTTC.

This clonotype was seen at least ten times. The V and J genes are TRBV27 and TRBJ1-2, with D possibly TRBD1 on 5 matching bases. Deletions cut 0 bases from V and 5 bases from J, with 10 bases between. CDR3 length: 14 residues. Germline V gives CDR1 MNHEY, CDR2 SMNVEV (reference sequence). In nucleotides, the CDR3 is TGTGCCAGCAGTTTATCCGGGTCAGGGTATGGCTACACCTTC. It encodes CASSLSGSGYGYTF.

In its sample, this clonotype was seen many times. V gene TRBV6-5 combines with J gene TRBJ2-3, with D maybe TRBD2 (6 bases). The germline V gene encodes CDR1 MNHEY and CDR2 SVGAGI. With 0 bases removed from V and 1 base from J, the gap between germline ends came to 8 bases. The CDR3 extends over 15 amino acids. CDR3 nucleotide sequence: TGTGCCAGCAGTTACTCCCTAGCGCGCACAGATACGCAGTATTTT. Translation: CASSYSLARTDTQYF.

The table lists this clonotype with many counts. J is TRBJ2-1 and V is TRBV7-6; 7 nucleotides match TRBD2. Germline assignment: CDR1 SGHVS and CDR2 FNYEAQ. The J segment lost 0 bases and the V segment lost 5 bases, leaving 7 bases of the junction unmatched. This CDR3 contains 16 residues. As DNA, the CDR3 is TGTGCCAGCAGCAAACCCCCTAGCGGCTCCTACAATGAGCAGTTCTTC. Its translation: CASSKPPSGSYNEQFF.

This clonotype was observed many times. The chain combines TRBV18 with TRBJ1-1; D ambiguous. The CDR3 has 15 residues. Germline V gene data show CDR1 as KGHSH and CDR2 as LQKENI. V dropped 4 bases and J dropped 0 bases, with 12 bases sitting between them. CDR3 nucleotide sequence: TGTGCCAGCTCACAAACAAGCGTCTTGAACACTGAAGCTTTCTTT. Amino acid sequence: CASSQTSVLNTEAFF.

At least ten counts were recorded for this clonotype. The rearrangement uses TRBV5-1 and TRBJ1-1; 8 bases match TRBD1. The germline gives CDR1 SGHRS, CDR2 YFSETQ. This CDR3 is 15 amino acids long. Germline trimming cut 4 bases from V and 0 bases from J; bases unmatched to any gene: 5. Here the CDR3 DNA reads TGCGCCAGCAGCCAGGGACAGGCTATGAACACTGAAGCTTTCTTT. Translated: CASSQGQAMNTEAFF.

This clonotype was seen at least ten times. This sequence joins TRBV11-2 and TRBJ2-1; weak D call: TRBD2 (5 bases). The CDR3 has 17 residues. Germline V gene lookup returns CDR1 SGHAT and CDR2 FQNNGV. V lost 5 bases, J lost 3 bases, and 20 bases lay in between. As DNA, the CDR3 is TGTGCCAGCAGCCCCGGCGGAGCGGCCAGCCACTACAATGAGCAGTTCTTC. Protein sequence: CASSPGGAASHYNEQFF.

The V and J genes are TRBV20-1 and TRBJ2-7, with 7 bases aligning to TRBD1. This CDR3 region has 14 residues. Unmatched junction bases numbered 13, after V lost 4 bases and J lost 7 bases. Germline-derived CDR1 and CDR2 are DFQATT and SNEGSKA (reference sequence). The CDR3 spells CSAMEGTAYEEQYF. The CDR3, as DNA: TGCAGTGCTATGGAAGGGACAGCCTACGAAGAGCAGTACTTC.

A few counts support this clonotype. This sequence joins TRBV7-2 and TRBJ2-2, with TRBD2 matching 9 bases. The CDR3 contains 18 residues. Germline trimming cut 2 bases from V and 3 bases from J; bases unmatched to any gene: 10. In germline, CDR1 is SGHTA, CDR2 FQGNSA. The CDR3 DNA follows: TGTGCCAGCAGCTTAAGGCTAGCGGGGAAAAAATACACCGGGGAGCTGTTTTTT. Residues: CASSLRLAGKKYTGELFF.

The table lists this clonotype with a few counts. The chain has TRBV5-1 and TRBJ2-4; unclear D gene. The germline gives CDR1 SGHRS, CDR2 YFSETQ. The germline V and J ends were trimmed by 3 bases and 1 base, with 14 bases remaining between them. The CDR3 spans 16 residues. CDR3 loop: CASSYAVGNAKNIQYF. CDR3 in DNA: TGCGCCAGCAGCTACGCAGTGGGGAACGCCAAAAACATTCAGTACTTC.